This TCR beta chain was sequenced during a study of response to subunit inactivated influenza vaccine. Each CDR3 protein gets one entry after TCRdb re-called the RT-PCR reads with MiXCR. This sample carries about 570,000 distinct CDR3 sequences, about 10% of them seen once, and the ten largest clones take roughly 9.6%. Germline V lookup: CDR1 SGHTA, CDR2 FQGNSA. The CDR3 is made up of 16 amino acids. V was clipped by 5 bases and J by 6 bases; unmatched bases: 13. This clonotype has just a few counts. These data also featured in a second study, about T cells expressing NK-cell markers. As reported in that work: In generating TCR beta cDNA, 5'RACE template switching with UMIs was used.

This chain joins TRBV7-2 and TRBJ2-1, with 7 bases lining up with TRBD1. This TCR was recovered from a man aged 45-65 years who received an inactivated influenza vaccine. The sequences come from PBMCs from blood, collected on the day of vaccination. CDR3 sequence: CASSKGRGGLPNEQFF. The DNA of the CDR3 is TGTGCCAGCAGCAAAGGACGAGGGGGCCTACCCAATGAGCAGTTCTTC.